The entry below describes one TCR beta chain. Its antigen remains unidentified. Compared with germline, one end of the junction differs, possibly owing to a read error. Researchers generated TCR beta cDNA from roughly 500 ng of total RNA, relying on a constant-region primer. Nested multiplex PCR, run for three rounds with slightly modified ARM-PCR, yielded TCR beta libraries. TRBV1-TRBV30 forward primers and a C-beta reverse primer were used in the first two PCR rounds, which each ran for approximately 10 cycles. TCRdb ran MiXCR on the multiplex PCR reads and lists one entry per CDR3 protein. This sample yields tens of thousands of distinct CDR3 sequences, of which 73% are seen a single time; 15% to 20% belongs to the top ten. Co-extracting RNA and DNA was done with about 20-34 mg of unsorted bulk tissue as input. These patients lived with chronic HBV infection and had never been treated. This sample is drawn from a study of tumor-infiltrating lymphocytes in primary liver carcinoma. Study details: Tumors were stage T1-T3 N0M0, roughly 4 to 10 cm across. The study's findings and limits: Tumor top-250-clone fractions significantly exceeded those of blood (p = 0.039).

CDR1 MNHNS and CDR2 SASEGT come from the germline V gene. This CDR3 contains 11 residues. This TCR derives from a man aged 35-49 years with primary liver carcinoma and hepatitis B virus infection. Sequenced input: liver tumor tissue from sampling region 2. Subset reported: tumor region T2, inferior pole. V gene TRBV6-1 combines with J gene TRBJ2-7; D is unclear. This chain's CDR3 is CASSDEYERYF. Here the CDR3 DNA reads TGTGCCAGCAGTGACGAGTACGAGCGGTACTTC.